This entry describes one T cell receptor (beta chain). The antigen is unknown. These data originate in a study of early T cells in non-severe SARS-CoV-2 infection. Overall study: Bulk RNA isolated from unsorted whole blood underwent sequencing; chains were not paired. Study-level points and caveats: Anti-spike CD8 responses were favored by VDJdb matching, which missed private and CD4 specificities.

Attachment of unique molecular identifiers was made to individual cDNA molecules. TCRdb re-called the 5' RACE reads with MiXCR, one entry per CDR3 protein. The sample shows tens of thousands of distinct CDR3 sequences, around 6.5% of them seen only once. Per the germline V gene, CDR1 is SQVTM and CDR2 is ANQGSEA. CDR3 length equals 14 residues. V dropped 5 bases and J dropped 6 bases, with 17 bases sitting between them. Specimen: whole blood. The chain carries TRBV29-1 and TRBJ2-1; D is undetermined. The source of this sequence is an adult who was a healthcare worker with PCR-confirmed SARS-CoV-2 infection or an uninfected control (not recorded which). The CDR3 DNA follows: TGCAGCGTTCAGCCAGGCCACCTGGGCAATGAGCAGTTCTTC. As protein: CSVQPGHLGNEQFF.